This T cell receptor beta chain was recovered during a study of T cells in localized non-small cell lung cancer. The study's findings and limits: Of the tissues analyzed, uninvolved adjacent lung showed maximal T cell clonality, greater than tumor.

In regard to this clone: Its antigen is currently unknown.

The CDR3 runs 12 residues. The germline V and J ends were trimmed by 4 bases and 0 bases, with 5 bases remaining between them. Germline V lookup: CDR1 SGHDT, CDR2 YYEEEE. Sequencing used immunoSEQ multiplex PCR; TCRdb keeps in-frame clones, though not all of them. In the table there are roughly 25,000 clones, 87% of which are singletons. This receptor was taken from a male donor aged 60 or older with stage I squamous cell lung carcinoma. Sample: peripheral blood, taken before any cancer treatment. The genes are TRBV5-6 and TRBJ2-7; D is uncertain. The CDR3 reads CASSKDSYEQYF. In DNA, the CDR3 is TGTGCCAGCAGCAAGGACTCCTACGAGCAGTACTTC.